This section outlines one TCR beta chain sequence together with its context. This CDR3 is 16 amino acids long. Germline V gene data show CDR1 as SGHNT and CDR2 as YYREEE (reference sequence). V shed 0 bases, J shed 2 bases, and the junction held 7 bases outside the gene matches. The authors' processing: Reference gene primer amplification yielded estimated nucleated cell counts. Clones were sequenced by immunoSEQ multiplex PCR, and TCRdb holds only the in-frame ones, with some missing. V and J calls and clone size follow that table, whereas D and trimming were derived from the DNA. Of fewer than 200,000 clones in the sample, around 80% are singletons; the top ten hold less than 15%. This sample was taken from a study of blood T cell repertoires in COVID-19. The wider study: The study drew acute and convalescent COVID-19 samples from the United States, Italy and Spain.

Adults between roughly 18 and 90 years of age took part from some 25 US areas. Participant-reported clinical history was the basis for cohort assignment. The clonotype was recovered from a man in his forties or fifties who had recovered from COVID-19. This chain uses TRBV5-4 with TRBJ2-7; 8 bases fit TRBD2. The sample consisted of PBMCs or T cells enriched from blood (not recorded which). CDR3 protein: CASSLDGGAGAYEQYF. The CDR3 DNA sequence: TGTGCCAGCAGCTTGGACGGGGGGGCTGGCGCCTACGAGCAGTACTTC.